Below, 8 T cell receptor beta chains from the same sample are listed, as sequenced in a study of CD8 T cells in ankylosing spondylitis. TCRdb re-derived calls from the 5' RACE reads in MiXCR, one entry per CDR3 protein. The data contain 250,000 to 350,000 distinct CDR3 sequences, 20% to 25% of them seen just once; the ten biggest clones take up 3.5% to 4.5%. The sample consisted of blood, either unsorted or a sorted T cell fraction (not recorded which). The receptors come from a female donor with ankylosing spondylitis or in good health (not recorded which).

The gene calls are TRBV20-1 and TRBJ2-5; D unresolved. V was trimmed by 1 base and J by 4 bases, leaving 10 bases between them. CDR3 size: 13 residues. Germline-derived CDR1 and CDR2 are DFQATT and SNEGSKA (reference sequence). The CDR3 sequence is CSARGPALETQYF. As DNA, the CDR3 is TGCAGTGCTAGAGGTCCGGCGTTAGAGACCCAGTACTTC.

This clonotype occurred many times. The rearrangement joins TRBV7-9 to TRBJ2-3; 11 bases map to TRBD2. CDR3 length: 15 amino acids. V shed 3 bases and J 5 bases; nucleotides not matched to a gene: 4. Germline V lookup: CDR1 SEHNR, CDR2 FQNEAQ (reference sequence). CDR3 protein: CASSFSGRAEDTQYF. The DNA for the CDR3 is TGTGCCAGCAGCTTTAGCGGGAGGGCAGAAGATACGCAGTATTTT.

A few counts support this clonotype. The chain joins TRBV15 to TRBJ2-1; D may be TRBD2 (6 bases). V shed 0 bases and J shed 8 bases, with 14 bases lying between them. This CDR3 is 15 amino acids long. The germline CDR1 and CDR2 sequences are LNHNV and YYDKDF (reference sequence). CDR3 region: CATSRERTTYDEQFF. For the CDR3, the DNA is TGTGCCACCAGCAGAGAGAGGACTACTTACGATGAGCAGTTCTTC.

This clonotype came up a few times. The chain couples TRBV10-3 to TRBJ2-2; D may be TRBD1 or TRBD2 (6 bases each). From germline, CDR1 is ENHRY and CDR2 SYGVKD. V shed 10 bases and J shed 5 bases, with 20 bases lying between them. This CDR3 is 15 amino acids long. Here the CDR3 reads CATERGTATTGELFF. The CDR3 DNA is TGTGCCACCGAAAGGGGGACTGCAACTACCGGGGAGCTGTTTTTT.

This clonotype was counted a few times. The rearrangement uses TRBV10-3 and TRBJ2-2; tentative D call: TRBD2 (6 bases). This CDR3 contains 16 residues. V was shortened by 3 bases and J by 5 bases, with 16 bases between the two germline ends. CDR1 and CDR2 from the germline V gene are ENHRY and SYGVKD. The CDR3 DNA reads as TGTGCCATCAGTGACCGGGGCGGCGGAGGGACCGGGGAGCTGTTTTTT. Translating it yields CAISDRGGGGTGELFF.

In this sample, this clonotype turned up a few times. The chain has TRBV12-3 or TRBV12-4 and TRBJ2-5; D possibly matches TRBD1 or TRBD2 (5 bases each). The CDR3 extends over 13 amino acids. V lost 6 bases to trimming and J lost 5 bases, with 13 bases between them. The CDR3 region is CASRHGAGETQYF. CDR3 nucleotides: TGTGCCAGCAGACACGGGGCAGGGGAGACCCAGTACTTC.

This clonotype has more than one count but fewer than ten. This rearrangement joins TRBV12-3 or TRBV12-4 to TRBJ1-1; maybe TRBD1 (6 bases). V lost 7 bases to trimming and J lost 4 bases, with 10 bases between them. The length of the CDR3 is 12 residues. As DNA, the CDR3 is TGTGCCAGCAAAGGGGGGGGCACTGAAGCTTTCTTT. Translated: CASKGGGTEAFF.

The genes are TRBV29-1 and TRBJ2-3, with D perhaps given as TRBD1 or TRBD2 (6 bases each). Trimming removed 4 bases at V and 3 bases at J, with 17 bases between. Per the germline V gene, CDR1 is SQVTM and CDR2 is ANQGSEA. This CDR3 is 15 amino acids long. CDR3 coding DNA: TGCAGCGTTGCGGGGGCAGGCGGGTTTACAGATACGCAGTATTTT. Residues: CSVAGAGGFTDTQYF.